These 5 T cell receptor beta chains came from one sample sequenced in a study of blood T cells in healthy people across ages. A second about 6 to 11 cycle PCR used barcoded and J-beta primers. TCRdb analysed the 5' RACE reads with MiXCR anew, one entry per CDR3 protein. The table has around 1,000,000 distinct CDR3 sequences, 20% to 25% seen once. These records were also assigned to another study, of T cells of mothers and their children.

Material: blood. These receptors were obtained from a girl under 10 years old in good health.

The chain has TRBV5-1 and TRBJ2-5; a possible D gene is TRBD2 (6 bases). The J call could be wrong; TRBJ2-7 is a better fit for the DNA end. There are 15 residues in the CDR3. Germline assignment: CDR1 SGHRS and CDR2 YFSETQ. CDR3 nucleotide sequence: TGCGCCAGCAGCTTGGCCTCTAGCGCTTTATACGAGCAGTACTTC. This gives the protein CASSLASSALYEQYF.

This clonotype has a handful of counts. The chain uses TRBV28 and TRBJ2-5; D call uncertain. The J call is uncertain, as TRBJ2-1 better fits the DNA end. Looked up from germline, CDR1 is MDHEN and CDR2 is SYDVKM. This CDR3 has 13 amino acids. CDR3 sequence (DNA): TGTGCCAGCAGGACTTTTCCCTACAATGAGCAGTTCTTC. This gives the protein CASRTFPYNEQFF.

The chain couples TRBV7-9 to TRBJ2-5; the D is unclear. The CDR3 covers 12 residues. Trimming shortened V by 4 bases and J by 5 bases, and 8 bases separated the two germline ends. Germline V gives CDR1 SEHNR, CDR2 FQNEAQ (reference sequence). The CDR3 sequence is CASSSPWETQYF. The CDR3, as DNA: TGTGCCAGCAGCTCCCCCTGGGAGACCCAGTACTTC.

This clonotype was observed a handful of times. The chain is built from TRBV2 and TRBJ2-7; D perhaps matches TRBD1 (6 bases). Gene TRBJ2-1 matches the end of the DNA better, so the J call may be wrong. There are 11 residues in the CDR3. Germline V gene data show CDR1 as SNHLY and CDR2 as FYNNEI. The CDR3 DNA reads as TGTGCCAGCAGTGAAACAGGGGAGCAGTTCTTC. Encoded protein: CASSETGEQFF.

The chain carries TRBV12-3 or TRBV12-4 and TRBJ2-1, with TRBD1 matching 9 bases. CDR3 length: 15 residues. V dropped 4 bases and J dropped 2; count of bases not matched to a gene: 3. The CDR3 nucleotides read TGTGCCAGCAGTTGGACAGGGGAGGCCTACAATGAGCAGTTCTTC. Translation: CASSWTGEAYNEQFF.